This TCR beta chain was documented in a study of OX40 agonist ivuxolimab in advanced cancers. Germline V gene sequence: CDR1 MNHEY, CDR2 SMNVEV (reference sequence). The CDR3 covers 14 residues. V lost 3 bases to trimming and J lost 4 bases; unmatched junction nucleotides: 3. Method: immunoSEQ multiplex PCR; TCRdb's copy keeps in-frame clones and lacks some. The table has 50,000 to 60,000 clones, roughly 87% seen once. Samples were taken at baseline and on day 1 of cycles 4 and 7. This clone occurred once. The sequencing here drew on CD4+ or CD8+ T cells sorted from blood, taken in a trial of the OX40 agonist ivuxolimab. The receptor was derived from an adult with an advanced solid tumor such as melanoma, head and neck, liver or kidney cancer. The chain joins TRBV27 to TRBJ2-1, with 7 bases matching TRBD1. CDR3 protein: CASSFPGQYNEQFF. In nucleotides, the CDR3 is TGTGCCAGCAGTTTCCCGGGACAGTACAATGAGCAGTTCTTC.